A single sample gave rise to the 28 T cell receptor beta chains below, sequenced in a study of neurological immune-mediated disorders. TCRdb reprocessed the 5' RACE reads via MiXCR and lists one record per CDR3 protein. The sample includes 17,000 or so distinct CDR3 sequences, roughly 10% of them seen just once. The sequencing input was CD8+ T cells from blood. The receptor set was obtained from a woman aged 50 to 65 in good health.

In its sample, this clonotype was seen many times. The V call is TRBV7-9, the J call TRBJ1-1; the D is unclear. Germline V lookup: CDR1 SEHNR, CDR2 FQNEAQ (reference sequence). The CDR3 covers 13 residues. V lost 1 base and J lost 11, with 14 bases in between. In nucleotides, the CDR3 is TGTGCCAGCAGCTTAGATGACGGAAGAAAGGCTTTCTTT. Translation gives CASSLDDGRKAFF.

The CDR3 nucleotides are TGTGCCAGCAGTTGGTCAGGGGACGCCTACGAGCAGTACTTC. As protein: CASSWSGDAYEQYF. The chain combines TRBV6-1 with TRBJ2-7, with D perhaps TRBD1 (6 bases). Trimming took off 5 bases at V and 2 bases at J, with 13 bases between the two ends. The CDR3 contains 14 residues. Germline CDR1 reads MNHNS; CDR2 reads SASEGT.

V usage is TRBV29-1 and J usage is TRBJ2-7, with TRBD1 matching over 7 bases. The CDR3 has 11 residues. The V gene's germline CDR1 is SQVTM and CDR2 ANQGSEA. J lost 7 bases, V lost 4 bases, and 4 bases had no gene match. CDR3 DNA: TGCAGCGTTGCCTCAGGGGGTGAGCAGTACTTC. Translating it yields CSVASGGEQYF.

This clonotype has a count of ten or more. The CDR3 sequence is CASSLLGLNTEAFF. The CDR3 coding sequence is TGTGCCAGTAGCCTGCTGGGGCTAAACACTGAAGCTTTCTTT. V gene TRBV19 combines with J gene TRBJ1-1, with D tentatively TRBD1 (5 bases). The germline gives CDR1 LNHDA, CDR2 SQIVND (reference sequence). The CDR3 runs to 14 residues. V lost 6 bases, J lost 2 bases, and 13 bases lay in between. The variable domain in full, with the rest retrieved from reference TRBV19 and TRBJ1-1, is DGGITQSPKYLFRKEGQNVTLSCEQNLNHDAMYWYRQDPGQGLRLIYYSQIVNDFQKGDIAEGYSVSREKKESFPLTVTSAQKNPTAFYLCASSLLGLNTEAFFGQGTRLTVV.

Sample share makes this clonotype medium-sized (0.01 to 0.1%). V and J are TRBV29-1 and TRBJ2-5; 11 bases line up with TRBD1. V lost 7 bases to trimming and J lost 2 bases; unmatched junction nucleotides: 9. This CDR3 is built from 15 residues. CDR1 and CDR2 (germline): SQVTM, ANQGSEA. Written as DNA, the CDR3 is TGCAGCGCCAAAACCCGGGACAGGGGGCAAGAGACCCAGTACTTC. Its protein is CSAKTRDRGQETQYF.

V is TRBV28 and J is TRBJ2-2; TRBD1 or TRBD2 may be the D gene (5 bases each). Germline CDR1 MDHEN, CDR2 SYDVKM. CDR3 length equals 14 residues. Trimming left V 7 bases short and J 5 bases short, with 14 bases between. Written as DNA, the CDR3 is TGTGCCAGCACCAATTGGGGGAAGACCGGGGAGCTGTTTTTT. Translating it yields CASTNWGKTGELFF.

This clonotype was picked up one time. Written as DNA, the CDR3 is TGCGCCAGCAACCCCGGCGGGGGTTCCACAGATACGCAGTATTTT. Its translation: CASNPGGGSTDTQYF. This chain connects TRBV5-1 to TRBJ2-3; 7 nucleotides match TRBD2. The CDR3 spans 15 residues. V lost 6 bases to trimming and J lost 2 bases; unmatched junction nucleotides: 9. CDR1 SGHRS and CDR2 YFSETQ come from the germline V gene.

This clonotype has a count of ten or more. The rearrangement links TRBV5-1 to TRBJ1-1; a weak D match, TRBD1 (5 bases). The V end lost 0 bases, the J end lost 1 base, and 7 bases lay between the germline ends. The CDR3 length is 14 residues. The germline gives CDR1 SGHRS, CDR2 YFSETQ. CDR3 protein: CASSLAGGNTEAFF. For the CDR3, the DNA is TGCGCCAGCAGCTTGGCCGGGGGGAACACTGAAGCTTTCTTT.

Many counts were recorded for this clonotype. This rearrangement joins TRBV9 to TRBJ1-5, with TRBD1 identical over 7 bases. Trimming cost V 3 bases and J 4 bases; bases outside gene matches: 7. Germline CDR1 SGDLS, CDR2 YYNGEE. This CDR3 spans 15 amino acids. The DNA for the CDR3 is TGTGCCAGCAGCGCCGACGGGACAGTAAATCAGCCCCAGCATTTT. This encodes CASSADGTVNQPQHF.

V and J are TRBV10-3 and TRBJ2-7; 11 bases are a match to TRBD1. CDR3 size: 14 residues. J gave up 6 bases and V 7 bases, and 8 bases lay outside the gene matches. Per the germline V gene, CDR1 is ENHRY and CDR2 is SYGVKD. The DNA for the CDR3 is TGTGCCATCAACCCGGGACAGGGGGGAGGCGAGCAGTACTTC. It codes for CAINPGQGGGEQYF.

At least ten counts were recorded for this clonotype. The CDR3 DNA follows: TGTGCCAGCAGCTTGGACTACCTCGGGGAGCAGTACTTC. It encodes CASSLDYLGEQYF. The V gene is TRBV7-3, the J gene TRBJ2-7, with D possibly matching TRBD2 (6 bases). Trimming pared 3 bases from V and 7 bases from J, leaving 13 bases between. The CDR3 contains 13 residues. Germline V lookup: CDR1 SGHTA, CDR2 FQGTGA.

At least ten counts were recorded for this clonotype. This chain links TRBV7-7 with TRBJ2-2; weak D call: TRBD1 (5 bases). Germline CDR1 reads SSHAT; CDR2 reads FNYEAQ (reference sequence). This CDR3 comprises 13 residues. Trimming pared 5 bases from V and 1 base from J, leaving 5 bases between. The CDR3 DNA is TGTGCCAGCAGCCAGGGGAACACCGGGGAGCTGTTTTTT. This gives the protein CASSQGNTGELFF.

This clonotype is judged medium-sized. The J gene is TRBJ1-1, the V gene TRBV29-1; 7 bases align to TRBD1. Germline V gene lookup returns CDR1 SQVTM and CDR2 ANQGSEA. The CDR3 length is 14 residues. CDR3 coding DNA: TGCAGAATCAAGTCTGGGACAGATAACACTGAAGCTTTCTTT. Encoded protein: CRIKSGTDNTEAFF.

This clonotype was observed at least ten times. The V and J genes are TRBV20-1 and TRBJ2-3; D gene uncertain. CDR1 DFQATT and CDR2 SNEGSKA come from the germline V gene (reference sequence). The V gene lost 6 bases and the J gene lost 1 base, with 11 bases spanning the gap. This CDR3 spans 13 amino acids. The CDR3 region is CSACPQGTDTQYF. The CDR3, as DNA: TGCAGTGCCTGCCCCCAGGGCACAGATACGCAGTATTTT.

This clonotype has only a few counts. The genes are TRBV9 and TRBJ1-1, with D possibly matching TRBD1 (5 bases). CDR3 size: 14 residues. Trimming left V 2 bases short and J 7 bases short, with 15 bases between. From germline, CDR1 is SGDLS and CDR2 YYNGEE. This chain's CDR3 is CASSVGGGINEAFF. The CDR3 DNA sequence: TGTGCCAGCAGCGTCGGGGGGGGGATAAATGAAGCTTTCTTT.

Many counts were recorded for this clonotype. V usage is TRBV7-6 and J usage is TRBJ2-3; TRBD2 agrees at 7 bases. The CDR3 sequence is 15 residues long. V shed 0 bases and J 2 bases; nucleotides not matched to a gene: 2. Germline CDR1 and CDR2: SGHVS and FNYEAQ. DNA for the CDR3: TGTGCCAGCAGCTTAGCCGGGGGGTCCACAGATACGCAGTATTTT. It codes for CASSLAGGSTDTQYF.

This clonotype was counted ten times or more. The V call is TRBV29-1, the J call TRBJ2-7; tentatively, D is TRBD2 (5 bases). This CDR3 comprises 13 residues. Per germline, CDR1 SQVTM and CDR2 ANQGSEA. Trimming removed 6 bases from V and 3 bases from J, with 15 bases in between. CDR3 amino acids: CSVETDLDYEQYF. The CDR3 nucleotides are TGCAGCGTCGAAACGGACTTAGACTACGAGCAGTACTTC.

This clonotype was detected many times. The chain employs TRBV7-9 and TRBJ2-7; D is unclear. Per germline, CDR1 SEHNR and CDR2 FQNEAQ (reference sequence). V was shortened by 4 bases and J by 5 bases, with 12 bases between the two germline ends. The CDR3 consists of 13 residues. This chain's CDR3 is CASSWYGTDEQYF. The CDR3 coding sequence is TGTGCCAGCAGCTGGTATGGAACCGACGAGCAGTACTTC.

Ten or more counts support this clonotype. The genes are TRBV10-3 and TRBJ2-1; no reliable D call. The CDR3 is made up of 16 amino acids. CDR1 is ENHRY, CDR2 SYGVKD, per germline. Between the trimmed V and J ends, which lost 0 bases and 3 bases, there was a span of 12 bases. CDR3 nucleotide sequence: TGTGCCATCAGTGAGTCGTCTCCGAACTACTACAATGAGCAGTTCTTC. This codes for CAISESSPNYYNEQFF.

This clonotype was detected ten times or more. The V and J genes are TRBV7-2 and TRBJ1-1, with D maybe TRBD1 (5 bases). This CDR3 has 13 amino acids. Trimming left V 1 base short and J 5 bases short, with 8 bases between. Germline CDR1 SGHTA, CDR2 FQGNSA. The CDR3 region is CASSLGGWTEAFF. CDR3 in DNA: TGTGCCAGCAGCTTAGGGGGCTGGACTGAAGCTTTCTTT.

This clonotype appeared many times. J is TRBJ2-1 and V is TRBV7-9; D may be TRBD2 (7 bases). Trimming took off 1 base at V and 4 bases at J, with 14 bases between the two ends. Germline assignment: CDR1 SEHNR and CDR2 FQNEAQ (reference sequence). The CDR3 loop spans 16 amino acids. The chain's CDR3 is CASSLVRGGDYNEQFF. For the CDR3, the DNA is TGTGCCAGCAGCTTAGTTAGGGGGGGAGATTACAATGAGCAGTTCTTC.

This clonotype has ten or more counts. The chain couples TRBV18 to TRBJ1-4; the D is unclear. V was cut by 3 bases and J by 8 bases, with 22 bases left in between. CDR1 is KGHSH, CDR2 LQKENI, per germline. The CDR3 length is 17 residues. CDR3 sequence (DNA): TGTGCCAGCTCACCCCAATTCGGGGATCCGGGTGGCGAAAAACTGTTTTTT. Translating gives CASSPQFGDPGGEKLFF.

In its sample, this clonotype was seen many times. This chain connects TRBV3-1 to TRBJ2-5; D possibly corresponds to TRBD2 (5 bases). V gave up 0 bases and J gave up 5 bases, with 10 bases separating them. The CDR3 length is 14 residues. The germline gives CDR1 LGHDT, CDR2 YNNKEL (reference sequence). CDR3 protein: CASSQDRWEETQYF. CDR3 DNA sequence: TGTGCCAGCAGCCAAGATCGATGGGAGGAGACCCAGTACTTC.

This clonotype has at least ten counts. The gene calls are TRBV10-3 and TRBJ2-3, with D tentatively TRBD1 or TRBD2 (5 bases each). The CDR3 has 17 amino acids. V lost 3 bases and J 0 bases, leaving 16 bases between the germline ends. CDR1 is ENHRY, CDR2 SYGVKD, per germline. The CDR3, as DNA: TGTGCCATCAGTGACCTCAAAGGGACCTCTAGCACAGATACGCAGTATTTT. This sequence encodes CAISDLKGTSSTDTQYF.

This clonotype was observed many times. This chain joins TRBV6-6 and TRBJ1-4; D remains ambiguous. The V and J ends lost 3 bases and 7 bases respectively, with 3 bases between them. Germline lookup yields CDR1 MNHNY and CDR2 SVGAGI (reference sequence). The CDR3 spans 11 residues. This CDR3 reads CASSYAEKLFF. The CDR3 DNA reads as TGTGCCAGCAGTTATGCTGAAAAACTGTTTTTT.

This clonotype appeared many times. This chain uses TRBV20-1 with TRBJ1-5; TRBD1 is a possible D gene (6 bases). V was clipped by 0 bases and J by 6 bases, with 15 bases between them. Germline V gene sequence: CDR1 DFQATT, CDR2 SNEGSKA (reference sequence). This CDR3 region has 15 residues. CDR3 DNA sequence: TGCAGTGCTAGAGATCGTTCAGGGGATGGTCAGCCCCAGCATTTT. Its protein product is CSARDRSGDGQPQHF.

This clonotype was detected only a few times. This chain joins TRBV14 and TRBJ2-1; 7 nucleotides line up with TRBD2. CDR1 is SGHDN and CDR2 is FVKESK in the germline V gene. Trimming cost V 1 base and J 2 bases; bases outside gene matches: 2. This CDR3 region has 15 residues. The chain's CDR3 is CASSQAGGTYNEQFF. CDR3 DNA: TGTGCCAGCAGCCAAGCGGGGGGAACCTACAATGAGCAGTTCTTC.

This clonotype was seen repeatedly, ten times or more. This sequence joins TRBV29-1 and TRBJ2-7; TRBD1 matches 7 bases. Germline V gene lookup returns CDR1 SQVTM and CDR2 ANQGSEA. CDR3 length: 15 residues. J gave up 4 bases and V 2 bases, and 11 bases lay outside the gene matches. CDR3 sequence reads: CSVEWGDRADYEQYF. The CDR3, as DNA: TGCAGCGTTGAATGGGGTGACAGGGCGGATTACGAGCAGTACTTC.